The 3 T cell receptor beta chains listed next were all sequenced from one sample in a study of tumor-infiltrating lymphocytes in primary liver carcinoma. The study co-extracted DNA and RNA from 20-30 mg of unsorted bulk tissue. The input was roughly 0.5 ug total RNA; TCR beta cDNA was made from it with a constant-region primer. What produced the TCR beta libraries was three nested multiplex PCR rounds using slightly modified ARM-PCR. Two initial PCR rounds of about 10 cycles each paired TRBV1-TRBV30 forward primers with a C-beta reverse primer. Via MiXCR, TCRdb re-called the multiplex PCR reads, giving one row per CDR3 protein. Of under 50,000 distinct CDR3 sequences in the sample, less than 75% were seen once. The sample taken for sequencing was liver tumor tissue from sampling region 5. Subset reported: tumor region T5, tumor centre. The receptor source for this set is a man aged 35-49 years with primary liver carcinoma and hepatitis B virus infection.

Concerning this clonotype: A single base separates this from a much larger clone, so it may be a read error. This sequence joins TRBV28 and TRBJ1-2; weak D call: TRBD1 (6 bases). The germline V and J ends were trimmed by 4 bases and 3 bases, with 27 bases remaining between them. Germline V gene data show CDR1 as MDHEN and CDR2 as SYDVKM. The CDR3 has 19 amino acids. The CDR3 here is CASSSSGLMGAGDDYGYTF. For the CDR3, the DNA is TGTGCCAGCAGTTCCTCGGGACTTATGGGTGCAGGGGATGACTATGGCTACACCTTC.

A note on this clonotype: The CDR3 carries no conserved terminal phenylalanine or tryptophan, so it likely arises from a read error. The CDR3 DNA reads as TGTGCCAGCAGTTACTGTGGGCAGGGGTTAGAGAATCAGCCCCAGCATCTT. The encoded protein is CASSYCGQGLENQPQHL. V is TRBV6-2 or TRBV6-3 and J is TRBJ1-5; TRBD1 is a possible D gene (6 bases). V shed 1 base and J shed 4 bases, with 17 bases lying between them. Germline V CDR1 and CDR2: MNHEY, SVGEGT. The CDR3 spans 17 residues.

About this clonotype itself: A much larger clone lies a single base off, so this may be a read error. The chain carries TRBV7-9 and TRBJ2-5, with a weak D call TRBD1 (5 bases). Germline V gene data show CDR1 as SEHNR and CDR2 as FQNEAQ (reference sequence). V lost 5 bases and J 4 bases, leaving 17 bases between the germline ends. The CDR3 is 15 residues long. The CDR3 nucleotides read TGTGCCAGCAGCCCTCGCCAGGGTAGTGGAGAGACCCAGTACTTC. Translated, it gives CASSPRQGSGETQYF.